This T cell receptor (beta chain) was recovered during a study of tissue T cells after allogeneic stem cell transplantation. Regarding the study as a whole: Across patients, clones rarely overlapped, yet motif clusters were shared tissue-specifically. Sampling depth was limited, and the cohort was small and clinically varied. Only a limited share of tissue TCRs appeared in blood or spleen.

TCRdb's copy holds only in-frame clones and misses some; the assay was immunoSEQ multiplex PCR. Of thousands of clones detected, approximately 53% appear once; the ten largest clones hold about 10%. A note on this clone: What it binds is unknown. Each gene name is a mouse one. The read halts 1 residue ahead of the CDR3 end, with the missing end drawn from the germline J gene.

Germline assignment: CDR1 SNHLY and CDR2 FYNGKV (reference sequence). Deletions cut 5 bases from V and 0 bases from J, with 6 bases between. The CDR3 length is 13 residues. The time point is: mouse harvest day 7 after allogeneic transplant. Each mouse received 10^7 T-cell-depleted marrow cells plus 10^6 splenic CD5+ T cells by tail vein. Mice had MHC-mismatched B6 into BALB/c GVHD, sampled day 7 or 14. The sequence derives from a female BALB/c mouse given C57BL/6 T cells with graft-versus-host disease after an allogeneic hematopoietic cell transplant. The sample taken for sequencing was lymph node tissue. This chain joins TRBV3 and TRBJ2-4; D is tentatively TRBD1 or TRBD2 (5 bases each). Incomplete CDR3 DNA: TGTGCCAGCAGCCGGGGGAGTCAAAACACCTTGTAC. Translated: CASSRGSQNTLY. In full, the CDR3 reads CASSRGSQNTLYF. Full variable domain (outside the CDR3, taken from reference TRBV3 and TRBJ2-4): GPKVLQIPSHQIIDMGQMVTLNCDPVSNHLYFYWYKQILGQQMEFLVNFYNGKVMEKSKLFKDQFSVERPDGSYFTLKIQPTALEDSAVYFCASSRGSQNTLYFGAGTRLSVL.